The present T cell receptor beta chain was sequenced within a study of blood T cell repertoires in COVID-19. Germline CDR1 reads MDHEN; CDR2 reads SYDVKM. The CDR3 has 15 residues. V dropped 3 bases and J dropped 0 bases, with 10 bases sitting between them. The repertoire was sequenced with immunoSEQ multiplex PCR; TCRdb's copy has only in-frame clones and lacks some. The repertoire has almost 200,000 clones, 70% to 90% of them found once; the top ten carry approximately 8%. The J gene is TRBJ2-3, the V gene TRBV28; TRBD2 might be the D (5 bases). The sequenced material came from PBMCs or T cells enriched from blood (not recorded which). The source of this sequence is a woman aged 18-29 years who had recovered from COVID-19. The chain's CDR3 is CASSLKGVSTDTQYF. The CDR3 nucleotides read TGTGCCAGCAGTTTGAAGGGAGTTAGCACAGATACGCAGTATTTT.